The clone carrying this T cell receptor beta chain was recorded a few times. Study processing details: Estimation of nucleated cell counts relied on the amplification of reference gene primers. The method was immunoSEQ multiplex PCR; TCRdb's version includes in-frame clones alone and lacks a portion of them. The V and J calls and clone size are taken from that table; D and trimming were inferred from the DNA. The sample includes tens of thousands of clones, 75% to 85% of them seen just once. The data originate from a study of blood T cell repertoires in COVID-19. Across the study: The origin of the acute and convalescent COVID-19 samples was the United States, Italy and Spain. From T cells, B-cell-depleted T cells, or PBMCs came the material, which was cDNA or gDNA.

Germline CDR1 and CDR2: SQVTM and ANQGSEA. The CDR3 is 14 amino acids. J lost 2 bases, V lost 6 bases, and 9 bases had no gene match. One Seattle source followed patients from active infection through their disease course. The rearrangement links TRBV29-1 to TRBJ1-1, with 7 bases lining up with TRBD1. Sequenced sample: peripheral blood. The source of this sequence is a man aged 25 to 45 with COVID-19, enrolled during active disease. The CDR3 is CSVTGMWGNTEAFF. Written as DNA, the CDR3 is TGCAGCGTGACAGGGATGTGGGGAAACACTGAAGCTTTCTTT.